Presented here are 32 T cell receptor beta chains from one specimen sequenced in a study of T cell repertoires in cytomegalovirus infection. Each CDR3 protein gets one entry after TCRdb re-called the reads with MiXCR. This table has around 360,000 distinct CDR3 sequences, about 35% appearing once. These TCRs are of unknown antigen specificity. Source: cultured PBMCs, taken from culture after CMV antigen stimulation. These receptors originate from a human donor in good health (CMV status not recorded). Some clones in this sample may be carry-over from other donors' samples.

This chain uses TRBV29-1 with TRBJ1-1; no reliable D call. The CDR3 is 13 amino acids. Deletions cut 6 bases from V and 0 bases from J, with 11 bases between. Germline lookup yields CDR1 SQVTM and CDR2 ANQGSEA. This CDR3 reads CSVAGRLNTEAFF. CDR3 in DNA: TGCAGCGTGGCTGGACGGTTGAACACTGAAGCTTTCTTT.

The genes are TRBV28 and TRBJ2-2; D possibly matches TRBD1 or TRBD2 (5 bases each). V was shortened by 6 bases and J by 4 bases, with 15 bases between the two germline ends. This CDR3 has 15 amino acids. Germline V gene data show CDR1 as MDHEN and CDR2 as SYDVKM. The CDR3 sequence is CASRAWDRVTGELFF. CDR3 nucleotides: TGTGCCAGCAGAGCTTGGGACCGCGTCACCGGGGAGCTGTTTTTT.

The CDR3 sequence is CASSLGLSGKNYGYTF. The CDR3 bases are TGTGCCAGCAGTTTAGGACTCTCTGGCAAGAACTATGGCTACACCTTC. V is TRBV28 and J is TRBJ1-2; D not certain. The CDR3 totals 16 residues. V was trimmed by 2 bases and J by 2 bases, leaving 15 bases between them. CDR1 is MDHEN, CDR2 SYDVKM, per germline.

The chain carries TRBV11-2 and TRBJ2-1, with 15 bases fitting TRBD2. The CDR3 sequence is 18 residues long. The germline gives CDR1 SGHAT, CDR2 FQNNGV. V shed 4 bases, J shed 10 bases, and the junction held 14 bases outside the gene matches. Written as DNA, the CDR3 is TGTGCCAGCAGCTCGGGACTAGCGGGAGGTGACGCATATCTCGAGCAGTTCTTC. This gives the protein CASSSGLAGGDAYLEQFF.

The rearrangement uses TRBV24-1 and TRBJ2-1, with a tentative D call TRBD2 (5 bases). Trimming took off 3 bases at V and 1 base at J, with 9 bases between the two ends. The germline CDR1 and CDR2 sequences are KGHDR and SFDVKD. This CDR3 is 15 amino acids long. CDR3 coding DNA: TGTGCCACCAGTGATGTAGCGACGTCCTACAATGAGCAGTTCTTC. As protein: CATSDVATSYNEQFF.

This clonotype was counted a few times. The chain joins TRBV6-5 to TRBJ2-5; 11 bases match TRBD2. CDR1 and CDR2 from the germline V gene are MNHEY and SVGAGI. The CDR3 consists of 17 residues. J gave up 5 bases and V 0 bases, and 8 bases lay outside the gene matches. In DNA form, the CDR3 reads TGTGCCAGCAGTTACTCGAAAGGTCTAGCGGGAGGCGAGACCCAGTACTTC. Translation gives CASSYSKGLAGGETQYF.

This sequence joins TRBV4-1 and TRBJ2-7; perhaps TRBD2 as D (5 bases). Trimming pared 5 bases from V and 1 base from J, leaving 15 bases between. This CDR3 is 15 amino acids long. Looked up from germline, CDR1 is MGHRA and CDR2 is YSYEKL. CDR3 loop: CASSSGGSPSYEQYF. The CDR3 DNA is TGCGCCAGCAGCTCAGGAGGCAGCCCTTCCTACGAGCAGTACTTC.

This clonotype turned up a few times. The rearrangement joins TRBV12-3 or TRBV12-4 to TRBJ2-1; D perhaps matches TRBD2 (6 bases). The ends were cut back, 4 bases at V and 0 bases at J, with 7 bases in the middle. The CDR3 covers 14 residues. CDR3 nucleotides: TGTGCCAGCAGTTGGGGGGTCTCCTACAATGAGCAGTTCTTC. It translates to CASSWGVSYNEQFF.

The chain has TRBV6-2 or TRBV6-3 and TRBJ2-7, with 10 positions matching TRBD1. J was trimmed by 1 base and V by 2 bases; bases with no gene match: 2. Looked up from germline, CDR1 is MNHEY and CDR2 is SVGEGT. The CDR3 spans 15 residues. The CDR3 is CASSYDRGPSYEQYV. The CDR3 DNA reads TGTGCCAGCAGTTACGACAGGGGGCCTTCCTACGAGCAGTACGTC.

The gene calls are TRBV12-3 or TRBV12-4 and TRBJ2-5; no clear D gene. V lost 5 bases and J lost 1, with 14 bases in between. The CDR3 is 15 amino acids. The CDR3 DNA reads as TGTGCCAGCAGTCCACGGTCGGACCTCCAAGAGACCCAGTACTTC. Translation gives CASSPRSDLQETQYF.

The J gene is TRBJ2-2, the V gene TRBV12-3 or TRBV12-4; D gene ambiguous. This CDR3 contains 17 residues. V lost 1 base to trimming and J lost 7 bases, with 19 bases between them. CDR3: CASSLGGNYLRLGELFF. DNA for the CDR3: TGTGCCAGCAGTTTAGGCGGAAACTACCTCCGTCTCGGGGAGCTGTTTTTT.

In this sample, this clonotype turned up many times. The chain has TRBV6-2 or TRBV6-3 and TRBJ2-1; D tentatively fits TRBD1 or TRBD2 (6 bases each). This CDR3 comprises 15 residues. The germline V gene encodes CDR1 MNHEY and CDR2 SVGEGT. Trimming took off 4 bases at V and 3 bases at J, with 13 bases between the two ends. The CDR3 DNA reads TGTGCCAGCAGTTCCGTTGGAGGGGGCTACAATGAGCAGTTCTTC. It is translated as CASSSVGGGYNEQFF.

This clonotype was detected ten times or more. V is TRBV7-2 and J is TRBJ1-5; perhaps TRBD1 as D (5 bases). V lost 2 bases to trimming and J lost 5 bases, with 13 bases between them. The CDR3 loop spans 15 amino acids. Germline CDR1 reads SGHTA; CDR2 reads FQGNSA. CDR3 sequence reads: CASSLLQGAYQPQHF. CDR3 sequence (DNA): TGTGCCAGCAGCTTATTGCAGGGAGCATATCAGCCCCAGCATTTT. Based on the CDR3 plus reference TRBV7-2 and TRBJ1-5, the full variable domain is GAGVSQSPSNKVTEKGKDVELRCDPISGHTALYWYRQSLGQGLEFLIYFQGNSAPDKSGLPSDRFSAERTGGSVSTLTIQRTQQEDSAVYLCASSLLQGAYQPQHFGDGTRLSIL.

There are a few counts of this clonotype. V and J are TRBV27 and TRBJ2-2; unclear D gene. CDR1 is MNHEY and CDR2 is SMNVEV in the germline V gene (reference sequence). Trimming took off 5 bases at V and 8 bases at J, with 9 bases between the two ends. CDR3 size: 12 residues. The DNA for the CDR3 is TGTGCCAGCAGTCCTATTATGGGGGAGCTGTTTTTT. Residues: CASSPIMGELFF.

V and J are TRBV27 and TRBJ2-2; 7 bases are a match to TRBD1. Germline CDR1 and CDR2: MNHEY and SMNVEV (reference sequence). V gave up 5 bases and J gave up 6 bases; unmatched junction bases: 9. This CDR3 is 15 amino acids long. For the CDR3, the DNA is TGTGCCAGCAGTAACGAATACAGGGGATCCGGGGAGCTGTTTTTT. As protein: CASSNEYRGSGELFF.

This chain links TRBV28 with TRBJ2-7, with 11 bases fitting TRBD2. V was pared by 4 bases and J by 0 bases, with 11 bases of the junction left unmatched. The V gene's germline CDR1 is MDHEN and CDR2 SYDVKM. This CDR3 spans 18 amino acids. The CDR3 reads CASSSPRGTSGFSYEQYF. The CDR3 bases are TGTGCCAGCAGTTCACCGAGGGGGACTAGCGGTTTCTCCTACGAGCAGTACTTC.

This clonotype was counted at least ten times. The chain carries TRBV7-2 and TRBJ1-3; maybe TRBD1 (5 bases). Per the germline V gene, CDR1 is SGHTA and CDR2 is FQGNSA. V gave up 6 bases and J gave up 1 base, with 10 bases separating them. CDR3 size: 14 residues. CDR3 DNA sequence: TGTGCCAGCAGTCGAACAGGTTCTGGAAACACCATATATTTT. This translates into CASSRTGSGNTIYF. The full variable domain, its missing parts supplied by reference TRBV7-2 and TRBJ1-3, is GAGVSQSPSNKVTEKGKDVELRCDPISGHTALYWYRQSLGQGLEFLIYFQGNSAPDKSGLPSDRFSAERTGGSVSTLTIQRTQQEDSAVYLCASSRTGSGNTIYFGEGSWLTVV.

This clonotype has ten or more counts. The chain carries TRBV6-1 and TRBJ2-5, with 7 positions matching TRBD1. The CDR3 length is 13 residues. Germline lookup yields CDR1 MNHNS and CDR2 SASEGT. The V gene end was trimmed by 5 bases and the J gene end by 6 bases; junction bases not matched to a gene: 6. The CDR3 DNA is TGTGCCAGCAGTACGACAGGGTTTCAGACCCAGTACTTC. Translating it yields CASSTTGFQTQYF.

The rearrangement uses TRBV5-1 and TRBJ2-1; 11 nucleotides line up with TRBD1. Germline V CDR1 and CDR2: SGHRS, YFSETQ. This CDR3 is built from 16 residues. Unmatched junction bases numbered 9, after V lost 4 bases and J lost 6 bases. This CDR3 reads CASSKSGTGGINEQFF. Here the CDR3 DNA reads TGCGCCAGCAGCAAATCCGGGACAGGGGGAATCAATGAGCAGTTCTTC.

This clonotype was counted at least ten times. This rearrangement joins TRBV7-2 to TRBJ2-1; 14 positions agree with TRBD2. From germline, CDR1 is SGHTA and CDR2 FQGNSA. After removal of 5 bases from V and 9 bases from J, the junction contained 12 bases not matched to a gene. This CDR3 spans 17 amino acids. CDR3 DNA sequence: TGTGCCAGCAGCACTGTCCCGGGACTAGCGGGAGTTGGTGAGCAGTTCTTC. Its translation: CASSTVPGLAGVGEQFF.

The V gene is TRBV30, the J gene TRBJ2-1; TRBD2 agrees at 11 bases. The V gene's germline CDR1 is GTSNPN and CDR2 SVGIG (reference sequence). V trimming: 5 bases; J trimming: 0 bases; junction bases outside the gene matches: 6. This CDR3 has 16 residues. The chain's CDR3 is CAWGSSGGHSYNEQFF. The CDR3 DNA reads TGTGCCTGGGGATCTAGCGGGGGGCACTCCTACAATGAGCAGTTCTTC.

There are a few counts of this clonotype. This chain connects TRBV7-2 to TRBJ2-1, with 9 positions matching TRBD2. The length of the CDR3 is 15 residues. Per the germline V gene, CDR1 is SGHTA and CDR2 is FQGNSA. Losses at the gene ends were 1 base for V and 9 bases for J; bases not matched to a gene: 7. The CDR3 DNA is TGTGCCAGCAGCTTAGGTAGGCTAGCGGGATTTGAGCAGTTCTTC. Its protein is CASSLGRLAGFEQFF. Complete variable domain (other parts from reference TRBV7-2 and TRBJ2-1): GAGVSQSPSNKVTEKGKDVELRCDPISGHTALYWYRQSLGQGLEFLIYFQGNSAPDKSGLPSDRFSAERTGGSVSTLTIQRTQQEDSAVYLCASSLGRLAGFEQFFGPGTRLTVL.

This clonotype was counted between two and nine times. The chain is built from TRBV20-1 and TRBJ1-2, with a tentative D call TRBD1 (5 bases). This CDR3 spans 13 amino acids. Germline V gene sequence: CDR1 DFQATT, CDR2 SNEGSKA (reference sequence). V was clipped by 6 bases and J by 4 bases, with 15 bases between them. CDR3 residues: CSAMGEGSYGYTF. CDR3 nucleotides: TGCAGTGCAATGGGGGAGGGATCCTATGGCTACACCTTC.

This clonotype was seen a few times. This chain joins TRBV6-2 or TRBV6-3 and TRBJ1-1, with D perhaps matching TRBD1 (6 bases). The germline V gene has CDR1 MNHEY and CDR2 SVGEGT. V was shortened by 6 bases and J by 1 base, with 12 bases between the two germline ends. The CDR3 has 14 residues. In DNA form, the CDR3 reads TGTGCCAGCAGACCCGGGACACCGAACACTGAAGCTTTCTTT. Protein sequence: CASRPGTPNTEAFF.

This clonotype has a handful of counts. The V gene is TRBV12-3 or TRBV12-4, the J gene TRBJ1-3; 7 nucleotides line up with TRBD1. V gave up 5 bases and J gave up 11 bases; unmatched junction bases: 3. This CDR3 has 11 residues. CDR3 amino acids: CASSRDRAIYF. CDR3 bases: TGTGCCAGCAGTCGAGACAGGGCCATATATTTT.

V and J are TRBV27 and TRBJ1-1; 8 bases align to TRBD1. The CDR3 runs to 15 residues. Per germline, CDR1 MNHEY and CDR2 SMNVEV (reference sequence). V shed 4 bases and J 3 bases; nucleotides not matched to a gene: 7. The DNA for the CDR3 is TGTGCCAGCAGTTCAGGGACAGGCTTTTACACTGAAGCTTTCTTT. This codes for CASSSGTGFYTEAFF.

This clonotype was found a few times. The V call is TRBV7-3, the J call TRBJ2-1; 8 positions match TRBD2. The CDR3 contains 15 residues. The germline gives CDR1 SGHTA, CDR2 FQGTGA. V lost 3 bases and J lost 4; bases outside the gene matches: 5. CDR3 region: CASSFFSGTYNEQFF. The CDR3 DNA reads as TGTGCCAGCAGCTTTTTTAGCGGGACATACAATGAGCAGTTCTTC.

This clonotype has only a few counts. The genes are TRBV12-3 or TRBV12-4 and TRBJ1-6; 8 bases are a match to TRBD1. The CDR3 spans 14 residues. Losses at the gene ends were 5 bases for V and 7 bases for J; bases not matched to a gene: 4. This chain's CDR3 is CASSRTGRNSPLHF. In DNA form, the CDR3 reads TGTGCCAGCAGTCGGACAGGGAGAAATTCACCCCTCCACTTT.

V gene TRBV20-1 combines with J gene TRBJ2-1, with 11 bases fitting TRBD2. The CDR3 extends over 17 amino acids. Germline-derived CDR1 and CDR2 are DFQATT and SNEGSKA (reference sequence). V lost 6 bases and J lost 5; bases outside the gene matches: 15. CDR3: CSAPLLLAGGRNNEQFF. The CDR3, as DNA: TGCAGTGCCCCTCTTCTTTTAGCGGGAGGGAGAAACAATGAGCAGTTCTTC.

The chain couples TRBV11-3 to TRBJ1-3, with D hard to call. The CDR3 runs to 15 residues. V gave up 5 bases and J gave up 4 bases, with 15 bases separating them. Looked up from germline, CDR1 is SGHNT and CDR2 is YENEEA. CDR3 protein: CASSPRGYRGNTIYF. CDR3 bases: TGTGCCAGCAGCCCTAGAGGATACCGAGGAAACACCATATATTTT.

The chain links TRBV14 to TRBJ1-2; no clear D. Germline assignment: CDR1 SGHDN and CDR2 FVKESK. The ends were cut back, 3 bases at V and 1 base at J, with 12 bases in the middle. The CDR3 runs to 15 residues. The CDR3: CASSHFAAGNYGYTF. CDR3 DNA sequence: TGTGCCAGCAGCCATTTCGCCGCGGGTAACTATGGCTACACCTTC.

The CDR3 region is CSVGTSGRTDTQYF. The CDR3 DNA reads as TGCAGCGTCGGGACTAGCGGGAGAACAGATACGCAGTATTTT. This chain connects TRBV29-1 to TRBJ2-3; TRBD2 matches 14 bases. The CDR3 is 14 residues long. CDR1 is SQVTM, CDR2 ANQGSEA, per germline. V shed 6 bases and J 3 bases; nucleotides not matched to a gene: 2.